A single sample gave rise to the 28 T cell receptor beta chains below, sequenced in a study of cytomegalovirus exposure and HLA in healthy donors. PCR was performed using 60 Vbeta and 13 Jbeta primers. Method: immunoSEQ multiplex PCR; TCRdb's copy keeps in-frame clones and lacks some. The profile shows 120,000 to 150,000 clones, 80% to 85% of them singletons. Source material: PBMCs. These receptors were collected from a woman aged 30 to 39 in good health and CMV-seronegative.

The rearrangement joins TRBV9 to TRBJ2-1; TRBD2 matches at 11 bases. V dropped 4 bases and J dropped 3; count of bases not matched to a gene: 6. CDR3 length: 16 residues. Germline CDR1 reads SGDLS; CDR2 reads YYNGEE. This chain's CDR3 is CASSPTGTSGYNEQFF. CDR3 in DNA: TGTGCCAGCAGCCCAACGGGGACTAGCGGCTACAATGAGCAGTTCTTC. The whole variable domain, remainder taken from reference TRBV9 and TRBJ2-1, is DSGVTQTPKHLITATGQRVTLRCSPRSGDLSVYWYQQSLDQGLQFLIQYYNGEERAKGNILERFSAQQFPDLHSELNLSSLELGDSALYFCASSPTGTSGYNEQFFGPGTRLTVL.

The rearrangement links TRBV7-2 to TRBJ1-2; TRBD1 might be the D (5 bases). In germline, CDR1 is SGHTA, CDR2 FQGNSA. Trimming took off 4 bases at V and 0 bases at J, with 12 bases between the two ends. The CDR3 runs to 15 residues. The CDR3 region has the DNA TGTGCCAGCAGCTCCCAGGGAACCCCTAACTATGGCTACACCTTC. It codes for CASSSQGTPNYGYTF.

V and J are TRBV29-1 and TRBJ1-2, with D possibly TRBD1 on 5 matching bases. Germline V gene sequence: CDR1 SQVTM, CDR2 ANQGSEA. The CDR3 covers 14 residues. V was shortened by 1 base and J by 8 bases, with 17 bases between the two germline ends. CDR3 protein: CSVEVFQGGEGYTF. CDR3 in DNA: TGCAGCGTTGAAGTTTTTCAGGGAGGGGAAGGCTACACCTTC.

The chain is built from TRBV5-4 and TRBJ1-2; no definite D call. Germline lookup yields CDR1 SGHNT and CDR2 YYREEE (reference sequence). The CDR3 is 15 amino acids. Trimming pared 0 bases from V and 8 bases from J, leaving 17 bases between. CDR3 DNA sequence: TGTGCCAGCAGCTTGGCCAAGGACTTCTACCGGGGCTACACCTTC. This gives the protein CASSLAKDFYRGYTF.

The chain is built from TRBV5-1 and TRBJ2-5; D may be TRBD1 (5 bases). The CDR3 is made up of 15 amino acids. V lost 0 bases, J lost 2 bases, and 11 bases lay in between. CDR1 SGHRS and CDR2 YFSETQ come from the germline V gene. This chain's CDR3 is CASSLVVGQQETQYF. DNA for the CDR3: TGCGCCAGCAGCTTGGTTGTGGGGCAACAAGAGACCCAGTACTTC.

J is TRBJ2-7 and V is TRBV7-3, with D possibly being TRBD1 (6 bases). V was pared by 5 bases and J by 5 bases, with 13 bases between. This CDR3 comprises 13 residues. Germline CDR1 and CDR2: SGHTA and FQGTGA. CDR3 nucleotide sequence: TGTGCCAGCAGCCAAACAGGGAGCCACGAGCAGTACTTC. As protein: CASSQTGSHEQYF.

This chain joins TRBV29-1 and TRBJ1-4, with a tentative D call TRBD1 (6 bases). The CDR3 is 15 amino acids. The V gene lost 6 bases and the J gene lost 5 bases, with 19 bases spanning the gap. The germline gives CDR1 SQVTM, CDR2 ANQGSEA. CDR3 sequence: CSVLRLGGENEKLFF. The CDR3 coding sequence is TGCAGCGTCCTCCGACTAGGGGGGGAAAATGAAAAACTGTTTTTT.

This clone was detected once. V and J are TRBV19 and TRBJ1-2; TRBD1 agrees at 9 bases. The CDR3 is 14 residues long. CDR1 and CDR2 from the germline V gene are LNHDA and SQIVND (reference sequence). Trimming at V came to 6 bases and at J to 1 base, leaving 3 bases not matched to a gene. The CDR3 coding sequence is TGTGCCAGTAGAAAGGACAGGGGTAACTATGGCTACACCTTC. It codes for CASRKDRGNYGYTF.

This chain joins TRBV11-2 and TRBJ1-6; D ambiguous. Deletions cut 0 bases from V and 13 bases from J, with 13 bases between. The CDR3 has 14 residues. Germline CDR1 is SGHAT and CDR2 is FQNNGV. CDR3 DNA sequence: TGTGCCAGCAGCTTAGATGGAGTCTCTCTCCCCCTCCACTTT. Translating it yields CASSLDGVSLPLHF.

This clone turned up a few times. The chain uses TRBV2 and TRBJ1-6, with D unclear. There are 15 residues in the CDR3. Germline V CDR1 and CDR2: SNHLY, FYNNEI. Trimming cost V 2 bases and J 1 base, with 6 bases left between them. The CDR3 loop is CASSEYRSYNSPLHF. For the CDR3, the DNA is TGTGCCAGCAGTGAATACCGGTCCTATAATTCACCCCTCCACTTT. The complete variable domain, with remaining parts taken from reference TRBV2 and TRBJ1-6, reads EPEVTQTPSHQVTQMGQEVILRCVPISNHLYFYWYRQILGQKVEFLVSFYNNEISEKSEIFDDQFSVERPDGSNFTLKIRSTKLEDSAMYFCASSEYRSYNSPLHFGNGTRLTVT.

This chain uses TRBV19 with TRBJ1-4; D remains unclear. The CDR3 covers 14 residues. V shed 5 bases and J shed 0 bases, with 7 bases lying between them. Germline loops: CDR1 LNHDA, CDR2 SQIVND (reference sequence). CDR3 in amino acids: CASSWSATNEKLFF. The CDR3 DNA reads TGTGCCAGTAGTTGGTCGGCAACTAATGAAAAACTGTTTTTT.

The gene calls are TRBV19 and TRBJ2-1; D gene uncertain. With 2 bases removed from V and 2 bases from J, the gap between germline ends came to 7 bases. The CDR3 extends over 14 amino acids. Germline V gene data show CDR1 as LNHDA and CDR2 as SQIVND (reference sequence). The CDR3: CASSINGAYNEQFF. In DNA, the CDR3 is TGTGCCAGTAGTATAAACGGAGCCTACAATGAGCAGTTCTTC.

The gene calls are TRBV28 and TRBJ1-1, with 8 bases matching TRBD1. CDR1 is MDHEN, CDR2 SYDVKM, per germline. V shed 5 bases and J 0 bases; nucleotides not matched to a gene: 8. This CDR3 comprises 16 residues. DNA of the CDR3: TGTGCCAGCAGTGTCCCGGGACAGGACCTGAACACTGAAGCTTTCTTT. Amino acids: CASSVPGQDLNTEAFF.

This chain uses TRBV7-3 with TRBJ2-2; TRBD2 matches 9 bases. The V segment lost 5 bases and the J segment 7 bases; nucleotides outside the gene matches: 8. The CDR3 contains 15 residues. Germline lookup yields CDR1 SGHTA and CDR2 FQGTGA. The CDR3 bases are TGTGCCAGCAGCCCCGGGACTAGCTCGATCGGGGAGCTGTTTTTT. Its protein is CASSPGTSSIGELFF.

The genes are TRBV5-1 and TRBJ1-1; D gene uncertain. Between the trimmed V and J ends, which lost 4 bases and 1 base, there was a span of 11 bases. This CDR3 contains 14 residues. CDR1 and CDR2 from the germline V gene are SGHRS and YFSETQ. In DNA form, the CDR3 reads TGCGCCAGCAGCGATTCCCGGGAGAACACTGAAGCTTTCTTT. Its translation is CASSDSRENTEAFF.

This sequence joins TRBV4-3 and TRBJ2-3; 7 positions match TRBD2. J lost 6 bases, V lost 1 base, and 16 bases had no gene match. Per the germline V gene, CDR1 is LGHNA and CDR2 is YSLEER. The CDR3 sequence is 18 residues long. The CDR3 reads CASSQVDIGDGRVDTQYF. The CDR3 bases are TGCGCCAGCAGCCAAGTAGATATCGGGGATGGGAGGGTGGATACGCAGTATTTT.

The V gene is TRBV7-6, the J gene TRBJ2-7; 15 nucleotides agree with TRBD2. The V and J ends lost 5 bases and 7 bases, in that order; junction bases with no gene match: 6. The CDR3 consists of 15 residues. The germline gives CDR1 SGHVS, CDR2 FNYEAQ. In nucleotides, the CDR3 is TGTGCCAGCAGCCCCGGGACTAGCGGGAGGCCAGAGCAGTACTTC. Encoded protein: CASSPGTSGRPEQYF.

V and J are TRBV25-1 and TRBJ2-7; perhaps TRBD1 as D (6 bases). V lost 2 bases, J lost 0 bases, and 8 bases lay in between. CDR3 length equals 14 residues. The germline CDR1 and CDR2 sequences are MGHDK and SYGVNS. CDR3 coding DNA: TGTGCCAGCAGTGAAGTGACAGGCTCCTACGAGCAGTACTTC. Translated, it gives CASSEVTGSYEQYF.

This clone appeared a few times. The chain is built from TRBV18 and TRBJ2-7; D remains unclear. Germline V gene data show CDR1 as KGHSH and CDR2 as LQKENI. The CDR3 runs to 16 residues. The V and J ends lost 3 bases and 4 bases respectively, with 19 bases between them. The CDR3 sequence is CASSPAPWQVEYEQYF. The CDR3 region has the DNA TGTGCCAGCTCACCGGCCCCCTGGCAGGTTGAGTACGAGCAGTACTTC.

This clone was counted a single time. The V gene is TRBV5-4, the J gene TRBJ2-5, with TRBD2 matching over 10 bases. Per germline, CDR1 SGHNT and CDR2 YYREEE (reference sequence). J lost 9 bases, V lost 2 bases, and 13 bases had no gene match. This CDR3 spans 16 amino acids. This CDR3 reads CASSFKSGGAGRSQYF. In DNA, the CDR3 is TGTGCCAGCAGCTTTAAAAGCGGGGGGGCGGGGCGGTCCCAGTACTTC.

V usage is TRBV11-3 and J usage is TRBJ2-2; the match to TRBD2 covers 7 bases. This CDR3 region has 14 residues. CDR1 and CDR2 (germline): SGHNT, YENEEA. V was clipped by 3 bases and J by 7 bases; unmatched bases: 5. CDR3 sequence (DNA): TGTGCCAGCAGCTTGGCGGGAGCGGACGGGGAGCTGTTTTTT. Amino acid sequence: CASSLAGADGELFF.

As regards this clone: In the same sample, other DNA sequences code for this CDR3. CDR3 nucleotides: TGTGCCAGCAGCGTAGAGGACAGCTCCTACAATGAGCAGTTCTTC. This gives the protein CASSVEDSSYNEQFF. The chain joins TRBV9 to TRBJ2-1; D possibly corresponds to TRBD1 (6 bases). The CDR3 runs to 15 residues. Trimming left V 0 bases short and J 0 bases short, with 7 bases between. Germline V gene sequence: CDR1 SGDLS, CDR2 YYNGEE.

The genes are TRBV18 and TRBJ2-2; TRBD2 aligns across 7 bases. The CDR3 covers 16 residues. V was pared by 6 bases and J by 0 bases, with 7 bases of the junction left unmatched. The germline V gene encodes CDR1 KGHSH and CDR2 LQKENI. The DNA for the CDR3 is TGTGCCAGCTCCGGAGGACTAGTCTCGAACACCGGGGAGCTGTTTTTT. Translating it yields CASSGGLVSNTGELFF.

The rearrangement joins TRBV23-1 to TRBJ2-5, with D possibly being TRBD2 (5 bases). TRBJ2-7 explains the end of the DNA better; the J call may be wrong. TRBV23-1 has ORF status, its function being uncertain. The CDR3 extends over 14 amino acids. The CDR3 protein is CASSHSDGGYEQYF. The CDR3 DNA reads as TGCGCCAGCAGTCACTCTGACGGAGGATACGAGCAGTACTTC.

This clone was counted only a few times. The rearrangement links TRBV4-2 to TRBJ1-5; unclear D gene. The V gene's germline CDR1 is LGHNA and CDR2 YNFKEQ. The CDR3 length is 13 residues. Trimming stripped 0 bases from V and 6 bases from J, with 6 bases between. The CDR3 sequence: CASSQDLLQPQHF. Here the CDR3 DNA reads TGTGCCAGCAGCCAAGATCTTCTTCAGCCCCAGCATTTT.

The rearrangement uses TRBV6-1 and TRBJ2-5; 8 nucleotides match TRBD2. The V and J ends lost 0 bases and 7 bases, in that order; junction bases with no gene match: 13. Germline loops: CDR1 MNHNS, CDR2 SASEGT. The CDR3 sequence is 17 residues long. The CDR3 loop reads CASSEAGGGSGGLTQYF. DNA for the CDR3: TGTGCCAGCAGTGAAGCGGGGGGGGGAAGCGGGGGCTTGACCCAGTACTTC.

The chain combines TRBV7-3 with TRBJ2-7; D may be TRBD1 (5 bases). The length of the CDR3 is 16 residues. Germline loops: CDR1 SGHTA, CDR2 FQGTGA. The V end was cut by 1 base, the J end by 0 bases, with 13 bases between. The CDR3 loop reads CASSLNSRGSSYEQYF. In nucleotides, the CDR3 is TGTGCCAGCAGCTTAAATTCAAGGGGAAGCTCCTACGAGCAGTACTTC.

CDR3 DNA: TGCGCCAGCAGCCTACGGGGGGGGGATGAGCAGTTCTTC. Its translation is CASSLRGGDEQFF. The chain is built from TRBV4-3 and TRBJ2-1; TRBD2 aligns across 8 bases. Germline CDR1 LGHNA, CDR2 YSLEER. Trimming cost V 4 bases and J 8 bases; bases outside gene matches: 4. The CDR3 sequence is 13 residues long.